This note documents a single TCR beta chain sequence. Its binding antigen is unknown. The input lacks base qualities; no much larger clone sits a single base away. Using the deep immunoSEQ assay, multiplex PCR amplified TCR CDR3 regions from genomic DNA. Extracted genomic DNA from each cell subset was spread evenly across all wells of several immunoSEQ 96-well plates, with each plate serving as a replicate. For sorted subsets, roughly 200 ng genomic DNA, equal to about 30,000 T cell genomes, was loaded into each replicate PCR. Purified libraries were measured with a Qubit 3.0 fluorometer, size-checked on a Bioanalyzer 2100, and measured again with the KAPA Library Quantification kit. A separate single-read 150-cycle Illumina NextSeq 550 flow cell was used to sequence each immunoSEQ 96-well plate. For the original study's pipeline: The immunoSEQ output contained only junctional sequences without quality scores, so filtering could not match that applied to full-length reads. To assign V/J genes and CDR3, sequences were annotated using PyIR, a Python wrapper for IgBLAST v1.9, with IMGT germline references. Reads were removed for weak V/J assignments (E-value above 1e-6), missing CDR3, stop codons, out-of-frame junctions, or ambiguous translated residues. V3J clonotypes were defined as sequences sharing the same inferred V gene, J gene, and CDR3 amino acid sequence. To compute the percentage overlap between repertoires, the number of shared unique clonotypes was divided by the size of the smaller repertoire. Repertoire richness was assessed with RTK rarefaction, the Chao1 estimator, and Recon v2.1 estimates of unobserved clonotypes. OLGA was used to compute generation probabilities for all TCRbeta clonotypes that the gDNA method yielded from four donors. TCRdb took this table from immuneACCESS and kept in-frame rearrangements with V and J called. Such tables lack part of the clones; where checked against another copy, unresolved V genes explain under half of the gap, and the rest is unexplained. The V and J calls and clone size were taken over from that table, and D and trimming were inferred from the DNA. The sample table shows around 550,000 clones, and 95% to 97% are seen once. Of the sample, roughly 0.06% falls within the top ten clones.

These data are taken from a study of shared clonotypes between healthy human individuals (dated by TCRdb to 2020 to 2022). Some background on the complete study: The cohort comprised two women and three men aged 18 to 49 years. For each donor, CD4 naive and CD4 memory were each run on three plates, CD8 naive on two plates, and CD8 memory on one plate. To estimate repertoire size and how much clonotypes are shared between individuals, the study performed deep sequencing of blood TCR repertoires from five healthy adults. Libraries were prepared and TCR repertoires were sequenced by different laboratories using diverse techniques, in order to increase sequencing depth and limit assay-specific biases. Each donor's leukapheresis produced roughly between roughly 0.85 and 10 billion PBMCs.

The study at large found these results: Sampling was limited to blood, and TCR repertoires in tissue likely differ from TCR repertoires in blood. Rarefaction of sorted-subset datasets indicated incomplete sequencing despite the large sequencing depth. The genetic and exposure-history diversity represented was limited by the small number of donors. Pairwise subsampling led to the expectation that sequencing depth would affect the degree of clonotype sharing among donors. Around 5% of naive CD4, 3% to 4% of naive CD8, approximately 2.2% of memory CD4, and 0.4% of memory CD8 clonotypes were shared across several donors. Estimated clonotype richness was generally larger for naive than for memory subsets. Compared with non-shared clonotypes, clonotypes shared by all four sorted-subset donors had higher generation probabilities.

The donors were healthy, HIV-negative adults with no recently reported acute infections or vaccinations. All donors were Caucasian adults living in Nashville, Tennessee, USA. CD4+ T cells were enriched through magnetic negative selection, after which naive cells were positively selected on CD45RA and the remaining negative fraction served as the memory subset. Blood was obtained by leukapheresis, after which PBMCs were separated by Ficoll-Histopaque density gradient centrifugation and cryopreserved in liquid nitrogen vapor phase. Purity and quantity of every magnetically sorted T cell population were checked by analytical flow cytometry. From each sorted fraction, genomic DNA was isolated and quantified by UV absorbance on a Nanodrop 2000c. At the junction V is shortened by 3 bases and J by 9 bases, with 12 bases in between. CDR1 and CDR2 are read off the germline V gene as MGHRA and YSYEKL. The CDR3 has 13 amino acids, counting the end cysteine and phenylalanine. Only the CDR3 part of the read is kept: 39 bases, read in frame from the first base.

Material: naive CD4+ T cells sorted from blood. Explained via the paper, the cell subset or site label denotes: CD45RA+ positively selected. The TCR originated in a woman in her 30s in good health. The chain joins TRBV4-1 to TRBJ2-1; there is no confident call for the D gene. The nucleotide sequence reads TGCGCCAGCAGCCAGCTGAATAGTATTGAGCAGTTCTTC. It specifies CASSQLNSIEQFF.